This TCR beta chain was captured in a study of cytomegalovirus exposure and HLA in healthy donors. Study findings and constraints: From TCR beta sequences, most subjects' HLA-A and HLA-B alleles were reportedly predicted accurately. Later on, an analysis tied over 15,000 TCR beta sequences to HLA alleles at 0.05 false discovery rate. A later analysis linked a missense variant in DCLRE1C to the trimming of TCR beta V and J genes. Among TCR beta chains, those listed as cytomegalovirus-associated numbered around 160.

Primers for the PCR totalled 60 Vbeta and 13 Jbeta. Sequenced by immunoSEQ multiplex PCR; TCRdb stores in-frame clones only, minus some. This sample's clone table lists some 72,000 clones. Points on this clone: Its specificity is unknown.

Trimming cost V 4 bases and J 5 bases; bases outside gene matches: 19. Per the germline V gene, CDR1 is SGHRS and CDR2 is YFSETQ. The CDR3 totals 19 residues. This TCR was recovered from a man aged 25 to 40 in good health and CMV-seronegative. The specimen was PBMCs. The chain combines TRBV5-1 with TRBJ1-4; TRBD1 matches 8 bases. The CDR3 is CASSETGGTGGSLNEKLFF. The CDR3, as DNA: TGCGCCAGCAGCGAGACAGGAGGGACAGGCGGATCTCTGAATGAAAAACTGTTTTTT. The variable domain in full, completed from reference TRBV5-1 and TRBJ1-4, reads KAGVTQTPRYLIKTRGQQVTLSCSPISGHRSVSWYQQTPGQGLQFLFEYFSETQRNKGNFPGRFSGRQFSNSRSEMNVSTLELGDSALYLCASSETGGTGGSLNEKLFFGSGTQLSVL.